Listed below are T cell receptor beta chains from one sample, sequenced in a study of coeliac disease. This table comes from immunoSEQ multiplex PCR, and its TCRdb copy is limited to in-frame clones, with some not included. The profile shows a few thousand clones, about 63% of them singletons. Input material: lymphocytes from the gut lamina propria. The receptor set was obtained from a man between 70 and 80 years old with active celiac disease. Both conserved end residues are part of each CDR3. Fields, in order: D gene, clone size, J gene, V gene, CDR3 DNA, CDR3 protein. The D gene is left open where the match is weak. Clone size is given for some rows only: seen once, a few or many times, or a class if the clone is expanded.

TRBD2 . TRBJ2-3 TRBV29-1 TGCAGCTCAACCGGGACTAGCGGGGTCACAGATACGCAGTATTTT CSSTGTSGVTDTQYF
TRBD2 . TRBJ2-2 TRBV7-2 TGTGCCAGCAGGTTAGGGAAGGCTAGCGGATACACCGGGGAGCTGTTTTTT CASRLGKASGYTGELFF
. . TRBJ1-4 TRBV30 TGTGCCTGGAGTGTGCTGAGAGAAAAACTGTTTTTT CAWSVLREKLFF
. few TRBJ2-3 TRBV27 TGTGCCAGCATGGGGGGATATGGCGGGGGCACAGATACGCAGTATTTT CASMGGYGGGTDTQYF
. . TRBJ1-1 TRBV29-1 TGCAGCGTGAAACCACACTTAGGGGGTAGGGCTGAAGCTTTCTTT CSVKPHLGGRAEAFF
. . TRBJ2-3 TRBV5-1 TGCGCCAGCAGCAACGGACAGTCTACTAGCACAGATACGCAGTATTTT CASSNGQSTSTDTQYF
. . TRBJ1-4 TRBV5-4 TGTGCCAGCAGCCAGAGACACCAGGGTGCAACTAATGAAAAACTGTTTTTT CASSQRHQGATNEKLFF
. once TRBJ2-3 TRBV19 TGTGCCAGTAGTCAAATCGGACAACTGAGCACAGATACGCAGTATTTT CASSQIGQLSTDTQYF
. . TRBJ2-1 TRBV10-2 TGCGCCAGCAGTGAGCTAGGCAGCTCCTACAATGAGCAGTTCTTC CASSELGSSYNEQFF
TRBD2 once TRBJ2-7 TRBV7-2 TGTGCCAGCAGCTTTACTAGCGGCTACGAGCAGTACTTC CASSFTSGYEQYF
TRBD1 . TRBJ1-6 TRBV6-5 TGTGCCAGCAGTTACTTCAGGGGGGATAATTCACCCCTCCACTTT CASSYFRGDNSPLHF
. . TRBJ1-5 TRBV28 TGTGCCAGCAGTTTATTTAGGGGGATAAAGCAGCCCCAGCATTTT CASSLFRGIKQPQHF
TRBD2 . TRBJ2-1 TRBV27 TGTGCCAGCAGTCAGACTAGCGGGAGGTACAATGAGCAGTTCTTC CASSQTSGRYNEQFF
TRBD2 . TRBJ2-3 TRBV7-2 TGTGCCAGCAGCTCGCGGACTAGCGGGGGGGGAGATACGCAGTATTTT CASSSRTSGGGDTQYF
TRBD1 . TRBJ1-1 TRBV5-1 TGCGCCAGCAGCCCCGGGACAGGGAACACTGAAGCTTTCTTT CASSPGTGNTEAFF
TRBD1 . TRBJ2-7 TRBV11-2 TGTGCCAGCAGCTTCGGGTTAGGGACAGGGGGCGAGCAGTACTTC CASSFGLGTGGEQYF
TRBD1 . TRBJ2-1 TRBV7-8 TGTGCCAGCAGCTTATGGGGACAGTATGCCGATGAGCAGTTCTTC CASSLWGQYADEQFF
TRBD2 . TRBJ2-7 TRBV11-2 TGTGCCAGCAGCTTCTTAGCGGGTACTTCCTACGAGCAGTACTTC CASSFLAGTSYEQYF
. . TRBJ2-2 TRBV29-1 TGCAGCGCTCTAGGCACCGGGGAGCTGTTTTTT CSALGTGELFF
. few TRBJ1-6 TRBV7-3 TGTGCCAGCACCGCACAGGGTTCACCCCTCCACTTT CASTAQGSPLHF
TRBD1 . TRBJ2-5 TRBV5-4 TGTGCCAGCAGCTTGGCCGGCAGGGGGCAAGAGACCCAGTACTTC CASSLAGRGQETQYF
TRBD2 . TRBJ2-3 TRBV7-3 TGTGCCAGCAGCCTTTCTAGCGGGAGCGATACGCAGTATTTT CASSLSSGSDTQYF
. . TRBJ2-5 TRBV5-1 TGCGCCAGCAGCTTGGGACTGACCAAAGAGACCCAGTACTTC CASSLGLTKETQYF
TRBD2 few TRBJ2-1 TRBV7-9 TGTGCCAGCAGCTTGAGGGCCGGGGAGCGGGAGTTCTACAATGAGCAGTTCTTC CASSLRAGEREFYNEQFF
. . TRBJ2-1 TRBV11-3 TGTGCCAGCAGCCGCCAGGGTGGCAATGAGCAGTTCTTC CASSRQGGNEQFF
. . TRBJ2-7 TRBV19 TGTGCCAGTAGTGCGACTTGGACTGGAGAGCAGTACTTC CASSATWTGEQYF
TRBD2 . TRBJ2-2 TRBV19 TGTGCCAGTACCTTAGGACTAGCGGGTTCCCCGAACACCGGGGAGCTGTTTTTT CASTLGLAGSPNTGELFF
TRBD1 . TRBJ1-2 TRBV5-1 TGCGCCAGCAGCCAAAAGGGGGCGCTTGGCTACACCTTC CASSQKGALGYTF
TRBD1 . TRBJ2-7 TRBV5-4 TGTGCCAGCAGCAAAGGACAGGGAGAGGGCGAGCAGTACTTC CASSKGQGEGEQYF
. . TRBJ1-1 TRBV19 TGTGCCAGTAGTATCTGGGGCGGGAACACTGAAGCTTTCTTT CASSIWGGNTEAFF